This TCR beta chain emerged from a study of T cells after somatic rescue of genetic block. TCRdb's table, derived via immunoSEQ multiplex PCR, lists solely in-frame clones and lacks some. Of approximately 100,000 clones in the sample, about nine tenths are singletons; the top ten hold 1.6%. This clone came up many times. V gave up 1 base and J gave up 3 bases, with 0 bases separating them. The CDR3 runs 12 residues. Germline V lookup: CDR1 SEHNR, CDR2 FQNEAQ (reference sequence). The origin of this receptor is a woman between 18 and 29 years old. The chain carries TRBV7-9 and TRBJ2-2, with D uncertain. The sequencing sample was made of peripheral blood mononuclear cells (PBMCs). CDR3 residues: CASSLDTGELFF. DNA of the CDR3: TGTGCCAGCAGCTTAGACACCGGGGAGCTGTTTTTT. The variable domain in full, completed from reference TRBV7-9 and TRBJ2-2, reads DTGVSQNPRHKITKRGQNVTFRCDPISEHNRLYWYRQTLGQGPEFLTYFQNEAQLEKSRLLSDRFSAERPKGSFSTLEIQRTEQGDSAMYLCASSLDTGELFFGEGSRLTVL.